One sample yielded the 21 T cell receptor beta chains listed below, sequenced in a study of OX40 agonist ivuxolimab in advanced cancers. The receptor library was made with the immunoSEQ multiplex PCR assay. As stored in TCRdb, this immuneACCESS dataset retains in-frame rearrangements with V and J assigned. A fraction of the clones does not appear; measured against another copy, unresolved V genes explain less than half of the discrepancy, and the remainder lacks a known reason. Present in this sample are 40,000 to 45,000 clones, approximately 92% of which were seen just once. Roughly 4.5% of the sample is in the top ten clones. The sequencing here drew on CD4+ or CD8+ T cells sorted from blood, taken in a trial of the OX40 agonist ivuxolimab. Source of these receptors: an adult with an advanced solid tumor such as melanoma, head and neck, liver or kidney cancer.

V and J are TRBV29-1 and TRBJ2-5; 7 nucleotides align to TRBD1. Germline V lookup: CDR1 SQVTM, CDR2 ANQGSEA. The trim removed 4 bases at V and 4 bases at J, leaving 12 bases unmatched. CDR3 length: 15 residues. Here the CDR3 DNA reads TGCAGCGTTGCCCCACGACAGGGCTGGGGAGAGACCCAGTACTTC. This encodes CSVAPRQGWGETQYF.

This rearrangement joins TRBV7-9 to TRBJ2-1; TRBD2 matches 12 bases. The germline V gene has CDR1 SEHNR and CDR2 FQNEAQ (reference sequence). The CDR3 covers 16 residues. With V trimmed by 4 bases and J by 8 bases, 9 bases remained unmatched. In DNA form, the CDR3 reads TGTGCCAGCAGCTGGAGTACTAGCGGGAGGCAAGATGAGCAGTTCTTC. Residues: CASSWSTSGRQDEQFF.

V is TRBV28 and J is TRBJ2-7, with unresolved D. The CDR3 is 17 amino acids. From germline, CDR1 is MDHEN and CDR2 SYDVKM. V was pared by 4 bases and J by 0 bases, with 19 bases between. The CDR3 sequence is CASSSPSGFPHSYEQYF. DNA for the CDR3: TGTGCCAGCAGTTCCCCTTCAGGTTTCCCCCACTCCTACGAGCAGTACTTC.

V is TRBV10-3 and J is TRBJ2-4, with D perhaps matching TRBD2 (5 bases). Germline V gene data show CDR1 as ENHRY and CDR2 as SYGVKD. This CDR3 has 14 amino acids. Trimming removed 2 bases at V and 5 bases at J, with 10 bases between. The CDR3 spells CAISEGRVQNIQYF. As DNA, the CDR3 is TGTGCCATCAGTGAGGGGCGGGTACAAAACATTCAGTACTTC.

This clone was detected only once. The chain is built from TRBV10-3 and TRBJ1-1; D gene ambiguous. This CDR3 has 12 residues. Germline V gene data show CDR1 as ENHRY and CDR2 as SYGVKD. V gave up 0 bases and J gave up 7 bases, with 6 bases separating them. The CDR3 DNA reads TGTGCCATCAGTGAGTCGATGGGTGAAGCTTTCTTT. The encoded protein is CAISESMGEAFF.

The genes are TRBV7-8 and TRBJ1-2, with 8 bases matching TRBD1. J lost 1 base, V lost 5 bases, and 9 bases had no gene match. Germline CDR1 SGHVS, CDR2 FQNEAQ. The CDR3 loop spans 16 amino acids. CDR3 nucleotide sequence: TGTGCCAGCAGCGCATCGGTACAGGGGGTTAACTATGGCTACACCTTC. This codes for CASSASVQGVNYGYTF.

The chain has TRBV10-3 and TRBJ1-1, with D uncertain. Trimming removed 2 bases from V and 6 bases from J, with 16 bases in between. The germline gives CDR1 ENHRY, CDR2 SYGVKD. The length of the CDR3 is 15 residues. The CDR3 region is CAISELKRDRAEAFF. The DNA of the CDR3 is TGTGCCATCAGTGAGCTCAAGAGGGATCGCGCTGAAGCTTTCTTT.

V and J are TRBV7-3 and TRBJ2-2, with TRBD2 identical over 7 bases. This CDR3 contains 16 residues. Losses at the gene ends were 5 bases for V and 6 bases for J; bases not matched to a gene: 12. The germline CDR1 and CDR2 sequences are SGHTA and FQGTGA. The CDR3 reads CASSHSGRDLAGELFF. In nucleotides, the CDR3 is TGTGCCAGCAGCCACTCGGGGAGGGATTTGGCCGGGGAGCTGTTTTTT. Full variable domain (missing parts from reference TRBV7-3 and TRBJ2-2): GAGVSQTPSNKVTEKGKYVELRCDPISGHTALYWYRQSLGQGPEFLIYFQGTGAADDSGLPNDRFFAVRPEGSVSTLKIQRTERGDSAVYLCASSHSGRDLAGELFFGEGSRLTVL.

The chain couples TRBV9 to TRBJ1-3; D gene uncertain. The germline CDR1 and CDR2 sequences are SGDLS and YYNGEE. This CDR3 contains 17 residues. Trimming removed 0 bases from V and 0 bases from J, with 13 bases in between. The CDR3 nucleotides are TGTGCCAGCAGCGTAGATCTGGGATCGGGCTCTGGAAACACCATATATTTT. This gives the protein CASSVDLGSGSGNTIYF.

This clone appeared a few times. The rearrangement uses TRBV6-1 and TRBJ1-1; D may be TRBD1 (5 bases). CDR1 and CDR2 from the germline V gene are MNHNS and SASEGT. V was cut by 7 bases and J by 0 bases, with 9 bases left in between. This CDR3 has 13 amino acids. The chain's CDR3 is CASTIQVNTEAFF. CDR3 nucleotides: TGTGCCAGCACTATACAGGTGAACACTGAAGCTTTCTTT.

The rearrangement uses TRBV18 and TRBJ2-5; D not certain. The germline V gene encodes CDR1 KGHSH and CDR2 LQKENI. The CDR3 has 14 residues. V was cut by 2 bases and J by 2 bases, with 9 bases left in between. The CDR3 region has the DNA TGTGCCAGCTCACCAAGGGCAGGTCAAGAGACCCAGTACTTC. It codes for CASSPRAGQETQYF.

This chain uses TRBV4-1 with TRBJ1-5; the D is unclear. Germline values: CDR1 MGHRA, CDR2 YSYEKL. The CDR3 covers 15 residues. Trimming shortened V by 4 bases and J by 6 bases, and 16 bases separated the two germline ends. The CDR3: CASSPSEGGGQPQHF. CDR3 in DNA: TGCGCCAGCAGCCCCAGTGAAGGCGGCGGTCAGCCCCAGCATTTT.

The rearrangement uses TRBV5-4 and TRBJ2-5; 7 nucleotides match TRBD1. The CDR3 spans 13 residues. Germline V gene data show CDR1 as SGHNT and CDR2 as YYREEE (reference sequence). V lost 4 bases to trimming and J lost 1 base; unmatched junction nucleotides: 1. As DNA, the CDR3 is TGTGCCAGCAGCAACAGGGGCCAAGAGACCCAGTACTTC. This encodes CASSNRGQETQYF.

The chain is built from TRBV7-2 and TRBJ1-5; D gene unclear. There are 13 residues in the CDR3. Germline lookup yields CDR1 SGHTA and CDR2 FQGNSA. Between the trimmed V and J ends, which lost 5 bases and 3 bases, there was a span of 8 bases. The CDR3 here is CASSQSTNQPQHF. In DNA, the CDR3 is TGTGCCAGCAGCCAAAGCACCAATCAGCCCCAGCATTTT.

The chain uses TRBV2 and TRBJ2-3, with D unclear. CDR1 and CDR2 from the germline V gene are SNHLY and FYNNEI. Deletions cut 7 bases from V and 2 bases from J, with 13 bases between. The CDR3 loop spans 14 amino acids. CDR3: CASMVGRLTDTQYF. The CDR3 DNA sequence: TGTGCCAGCATGGTTGGCCGACTCACAGATACGCAGTATTTT.

The V and J genes are TRBV6-1 and TRBJ2-5; 8 bases match TRBD2. This CDR3 spans 14 amino acids. Germline V gene data show CDR1 as MNHNS and CDR2 as SASEGT. The J segment lost 1 base and the V segment lost 10 bases, leaving 8 bases of the junction unmatched. In nucleotides, the CDR3 is TGTGCCACCGACTCGGGAGGGCCCCAAGAGACCCAGTACTTC. The encoded protein is CATDSGGPQETQYF.

The chain joins TRBV11-3 to TRBJ2-1, with TRBD1 as a possible D gene (7 bases). The CDR3 extends over 13 amino acids. Per germline, CDR1 SGHNT and CDR2 YENEEA. The V end was cut by 5 bases, the J end by 6 bases, with 11 bases between. The CDR3 sequence is CASSPRDSNEQFF. The DNA of the CDR3 is TGTGCCAGCAGCCCGCGGGACAGCAATGAGCAGTTCTTC.

The chain joins TRBV11-1 to TRBJ2-7; 9 bases are a match to TRBD1. Looked up from germline, CDR1 is SGHAT and CDR2 is FQDESV (reference sequence). The CDR3 is 15 residues long. The V segment lost 5 bases and the J segment 2 bases; nucleotides outside the gene matches: 7. The CDR3 reads CASSISYRGPYEQYF. CDR3 DNA: TGTGCCAGCAGCATCTCCTACAGGGGGCCCTACGAGCAGTACTTC.

This chain connects TRBV10-3 to TRBJ1-3, with D tentatively TRBD1 (6 bases). With 10 bases removed from V and 0 bases from J, the gap between germline ends came to 10 bases. Germline loops: CDR1 ENHRY, CDR2 SYGVKD. The CDR3 totals 13 residues. The CDR3 bases are TGTGCCACACCGGACAGCTCTGGAAACACCATATATTTT. Amino acid sequence: CATPDSSGNTIYF.

The chain has TRBV30 and TRBJ2-3; unclear D gene. Germline lookup yields CDR1 GTSNPN and CDR2 SVGIG (reference sequence). The V gene lost 2 bases and the J gene lost 4 bases, with 13 bases spanning the gap. The CDR3 has 14 amino acids. CDR3 in DNA: TGTGCCTGGAGTTCAGGACCACGCGCAGATACGCAGTATTTT. Protein: CAWSSGPRADTQYF.

The chain uses TRBV4-1 and TRBJ2-2; maybe TRBD2 (5 bases). Trimming removed 0 bases from V and 9 bases from J, with 14 bases in between. CDR3 length: 15 amino acids. The V gene's germline CDR1 is MGHRA and CDR2 YSYEKL. CDR3 in amino acids: CASSQEPSLPRELFF. CDR3 in DNA: TGCGCCAGCAGCCAAGAGCCTAGCCTACCGCGGGAGCTGTTTTTT.